Sequencing of this T cell receptor (beta chain) was carried out in a study of cytomegalovirus exposure and HLA in healthy donors. The length of the CDR3 is 15 residues. Germline assignment: CDR1 SGHDT and CDR2 YYEEEE. V lost 1 base and J 4 bases, leaving 12 bases between the germline ends. PCR was performed using 60 Vbeta and 13 Jbeta primers. The table came from immunoSEQ multiplex PCR; TCRdb's copy has only in-frame clones and leaves some out. The sample lists some 190,000 clones; over 80% were seen once. This receptor was identified in a man aged 40-49 years in good health and CMV-seronegative. Sequencing was done on a sample of PBMCs. V is TRBV5-6 and J is TRBJ2-1, with D possibly being TRBD2 (6 bases). CDR3 in DNA: TGTGCCAGCAGCTTGCTGGGAGGCCCTTACAATGAGCAGTTCTTC. Protein product: CASSLLGGPYNEQFF.